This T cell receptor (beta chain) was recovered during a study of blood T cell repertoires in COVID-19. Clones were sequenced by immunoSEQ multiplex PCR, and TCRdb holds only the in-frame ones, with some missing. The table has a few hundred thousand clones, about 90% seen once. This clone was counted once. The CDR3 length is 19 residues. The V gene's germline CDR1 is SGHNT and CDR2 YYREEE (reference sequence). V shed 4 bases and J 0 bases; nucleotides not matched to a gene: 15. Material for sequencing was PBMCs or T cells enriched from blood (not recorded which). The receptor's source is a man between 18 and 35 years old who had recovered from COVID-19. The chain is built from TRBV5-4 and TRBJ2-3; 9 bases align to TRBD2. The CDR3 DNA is TGTGCCAGCAGCCGCCGGGCTAAGGCGGGAGGGCCCAGCACAGATACGCAGTATTTT. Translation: CASSRRAKAGGPSTDTQYF.